This TCR beta chain was captured by sequencing in a study of cytomegalovirus exposure and HLA in healthy donors. Notes on the study in general: The authors enumerated under 200 TCR beta chains as linked to cytomegalovirus. Testing in vitro showed a few CMV-associated chains specific for CMV antigens.

As concerns this clone: The antigen remains undetermined.

Primers included in the PCR were 60 Vbeta and 13 Jbeta primers. Libraries were prepared by immunoSEQ multiplex PCR; TCRdb keeps only in-frame clonotypes and omits some of them. The data hold 150,000 to 200,000 clones, with almost 80% observed a single time. The CDR3 loop spans 14 amino acids. Germline values: CDR1 MNHEY, CDR2 SVGAGI. With V trimmed by 7 bases and J by 7 bases, 12 bases remained unmatched. Sequencing was carried out using PBMCs. The rearrangement links TRBV6-5 to TRBJ1-1; 7 bases fit TRBD1. The receptor was derived from a male donor in good health and CMV-seronegative. The DNA of the CDR3 is TGTGCCAGCACTCGCCAGGGGGGAGTGAGTGAAGCTTTCTTT. Translating it yields CASTRQGGVSEAFF.